The 6 T cell receptor beta chains below come from one sample, sequenced in a study of shared clonotypes between healthy human individuals. Assay: immunoSEQ multiplex PCR; the TCRdb copy retains only in-frame clones and omits some. The table lists about 2,200,000 clones, under 95% of them singletons. CD8 cells regarded as naive lacked CD45RO, were positively chosen for CCR7, and omitted terminally differentiated effector memory CD45RA+ cells. The sequenced sample was naive CD8+ T cells from PBMCs. These receptors originate from a man younger than 35 in good health. Some clones in this sample may be carry-over from other donors' samples.

Regarding this clone: Other DNA sequences from this sample encode an identical CDR3 as well. V gene TRBV27 combines with J gene TRBJ2-7, with TRBD2 as a possible D gene (6 bases). V was clipped by 0 bases and J by 0 bases, with 9 bases between them. Germline-derived CDR1 and CDR2 are MNHEY and SMNVEV (reference sequence). This CDR3 is built from 15 residues. CDR3 in amino acids: CASSLSRGVSYEQYF. CDR3 DNA: TGTGCCAGCAGTTTATCGCGCGGGGTCTCCTACGAGCAGTACTTC.

V and J are TRBV27 and TRBJ2-7, with D possibly TRBD1 on 5 matching bases. Germline loops: CDR1 MNHEY, CDR2 SMNVEV (reference sequence). The V end was cut by 3 bases, the J end by 2 bases, with 14 bases between. The CDR3 covers 15 residues. CDR3 sequence: CASSFSARTTYEQYF. CDR3 DNA: TGTGCCAGCAGTTTTTCGGCCAGGACAACCTACGAGCAGTACTTC.

The J gene is TRBJ2-7, the V gene TRBV30; 13 positions match TRBD2. Germline V gene lookup returns CDR1 GTSNPN and CDR2 SVGIG (reference sequence). The CDR3 contains 13 residues. In DNA, the CDR3 is TGTGCGGGCGGGACTAGCGGGAACTACGAGCAGTACTTC. Translated, it gives CAGGTSGNYEQYF.

This clone is a singleton in its sample. The V gene is TRBV28, the J gene TRBJ2-7; 9 bases align to TRBD1. The CDR3 is made up of 15 amino acids. Germline CDR1 and CDR2: MDHEN and SYDVKM. J was trimmed by 3 bases and V by 1 base; bases with no gene match: 4. For the CDR3, the DNA is TGTGCCAGCAGTTTATACCAGGGACAGGGCTACGAGCAGTACTTC. Translating it yields CASSLYQGQGYEQYF.

This rearrangement joins TRBV4-3 to TRBJ2-7; 8 nucleotides agree with TRBD1. Germline V lookup: CDR1 LGHNA, CDR2 YSLEER. The V gene end was trimmed by 0 bases and the J gene end by 0 bases; junction bases not matched to a gene: 7. This CDR3 comprises 17 residues. Written as DNA, the CDR3 is TGCGCCAGCAGCCAAGATGGGGGACAGGTGGGCTCCTACGAGCAGTACTTC. This encodes CASSQDGGQVGSYEQYF.

The chain joins TRBV7-7 to TRBJ2-1; D is perhaps TRBD2 (6 bases). The CDR3 length is 14 residues. Germline loops: CDR1 SSHAT, CDR2 FNYEAQ (reference sequence). Trimming took 5 bases from V and 4 from J, leaving 12 bases between them. This CDR3 is CASSPGGLYNEQFF. For the CDR3, the DNA is TGTGCCAGCAGCCCCGGGGGACTTTACAATGAGCAGTTCTTC.